These 8 T cell receptor beta chains originate from one sample sequenced in a study of patients and donors after allogeneic stem cell transplantation. Each CDR3 protein gets one entry after TCRdb re-called the RT-PCR reads with MiXCR. This table holds 150,000 to 250,000 distinct CDR3 sequences, more than 35% found once. The sample was blood, either unsorted or a sorted T cell fraction (not recorded which). Source of these receptors: a human donor who was either an allogeneic HSCT recipient or a stem cell or donor lymphocyte infusion donor (not recorded which). It is not recorded whose cells these are; they may come from a transplant donor.

There are a few counts of this clonotype. V usage is TRBV3-1 and J usage is TRBJ1-1; no reliable D call. V lost 0 bases and J lost 1, with 9 bases in between. CDR1 is LGHDT and CDR2 is YNNKEL in the germline V gene (reference sequence). CDR3 length: 15 amino acids. The DNA of the CDR3 is TGTGCCAGCAGCCAAGATTCGGGCCAGAACACTGAAGCTTTCTTT. Protein product: CASSQDSGQNTEAFF.

The chain couples TRBV6-2 or TRBV6-3 to TRBJ2-7, with 10 bases identical to TRBD2. This CDR3 comprises 16 residues. Germline-derived CDR1 and CDR2 are MNHEY and SVGEGT. The V and J ends lost 7 bases and 2 bases, in that order; junction bases with no gene match: 11. CDR3 loop: CASTTLAGDHTYEQYF. The CDR3 DNA reads as TGTGCCAGCACCACTCTAGCGGGAGACCACACCTACGAGCAGTACTTC.

This clonotype was observed a handful of times. J is TRBJ2-7 and V is TRBV7-7, with D uncertain. Germline V gene data show CDR1 as SSHAT and CDR2 as FNYEAQ (reference sequence). This CDR3 comprises 15 residues. V lost 5 bases and J lost 3, with 17 bases in between. In DNA, the CDR3 is TGTGCCAGCAGCCCCCTGCCAACTAACCTCTACGAGCAGTACTTC. Translating gives CASSPLPTNLYEQYF.

The CDR3 sequence: CASSLDKRERNEQFF. Here the CDR3 DNA reads TGTGCCAGCAGCCTGGACAAGCGGGAGAGGAATGAGCAGTTCTTC. The chain has TRBV7-9 and TRBJ2-1, with 8 bases lining up with TRBD2. Germline lookup yields CDR1 SEHNR and CDR2 FQNEAQ (reference sequence). The trim removed 5 bases at V and 7 bases at J, leaving 10 bases unmatched. The CDR3 is 15 amino acids.

The chain couples TRBV2 to TRBJ1-1; 8 nucleotides align to TRBD1. This CDR3 is 12 amino acids long. The V segment lost 8 bases and the J segment 4 bases; nucleotides outside the gene matches: 3. Germline values: CDR1 SNHLY, CDR2 FYNNEI. The CDR3 sequence is CASSGTGTEAFF. The CDR3 coding sequence is TGTGCCAGCTCCGGGACAGGCACTGAAGCTTTCTTT. Drawing the rest from reference TRBV2 and TRBJ1-1, the complete variable domain is EPEVTQTPSHQVTQMGQEVILRCVPISNHLYFYWYRQILGQKVEFLVSFYNNEISEKSEIFDDQFSVERPDGSNFTLKIRSTKLEDSAMYFCASSGTGTEAFFGQGTRLTVV.

The V and J genes are TRBV29-1 and TRBJ1-2; D remains ambiguous. V lost 3 bases and J lost 4, with 12 bases in between. CDR1 is SQVTM, CDR2 ANQGSEA, per germline. The CDR3 has 13 residues. The CDR3 nucleotides read TGCAGCGTTGAGGGGTCGGTGGGCTATGGCTACACCTTC. Translated, it gives CSVEGSVGYGYTF.

The rearrangement joins TRBV9 to TRBJ2-3, with TRBD1 as a possible D gene (5 bases). V lost 0 bases to trimming and J lost 2 bases, with 7 bases between them. The CDR3 sequence is 14 residues long. Germline V gene lookup returns CDR1 SGDLS and CDR2 YYNGEE. The CDR3 bases are TGTGCCAGCAGCGTAGAGGGGTACACAGATACGCAGTATTTT. It codes for CASSVEGYTDTQYF.

The V and J genes are TRBV7-6 and TRBJ1-5; 8 bases agree with TRBD1. CDR3 length: 21 residues. CDR1 SGHVS and CDR2 FNYEAQ come from the germline V gene. The V and J ends lost 0 bases and 0 bases, in that order; junction bases with no gene match: 16. CDR3 in amino acids: CASSLAYSQGAYTYSNQPQHF. CDR3 DNA sequence: TGTGCCAGCAGCTTAGCGTACTCCCAGGGGGCATACACCTATAGCAATCAGCCCCAGCATTTT.